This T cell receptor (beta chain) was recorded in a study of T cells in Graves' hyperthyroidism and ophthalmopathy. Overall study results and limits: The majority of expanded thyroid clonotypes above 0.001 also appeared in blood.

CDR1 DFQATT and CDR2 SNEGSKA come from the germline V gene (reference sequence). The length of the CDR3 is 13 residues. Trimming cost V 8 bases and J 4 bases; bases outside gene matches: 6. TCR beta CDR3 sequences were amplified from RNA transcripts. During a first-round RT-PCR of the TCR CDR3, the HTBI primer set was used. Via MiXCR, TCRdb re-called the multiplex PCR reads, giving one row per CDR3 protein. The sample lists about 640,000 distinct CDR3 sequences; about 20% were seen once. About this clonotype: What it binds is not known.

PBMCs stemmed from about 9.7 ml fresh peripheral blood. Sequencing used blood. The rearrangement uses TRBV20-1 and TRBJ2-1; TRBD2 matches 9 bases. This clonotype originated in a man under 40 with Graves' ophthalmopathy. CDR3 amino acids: CSTKREVYNEQFF. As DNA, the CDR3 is TGCAGTACTAAGCGGGAGGTTTACAATGAGCAGTTCTTC.